There are a few counts of the clone carrying this TCR beta chain. Its specificity is not known. The sample is drawn from a study of beta chain features in type 1 diabetes. Study-wide results and limits: Type 1 diabetes patients had TCRB CDR3s that were shorter (moderately but significantly so) in all four CD4+ subsets.

Expressed TCRB transcripts were sequenced because the isolated RNA had all been reverse transcribed beforehand. This table comes from immunoSEQ multiplex PCR, and its TCRdb copy is limited to in-frame clones, with some not included. The sample has around 160,000 clones, approximately 8.7% seen once. Germline CDR1 reads SGHDN; CDR2 reads FVKESK. The CDR3 is made up of 14 amino acids. V was cut by 2 bases and J by 7 bases, with 14 bases left in between. Every participating donor gave one draw, a heparinised blood sample averaging roughly 100 mL. CD45RO/CCR7/CD25/CD127/CD95/CD27 sorting isolated CD4+ naive, central memory, regulatory and stem cell-like memory cells. Sorted populations all exceeded 95% purity.

The source of this sequence is a woman aged 30 to 39 with type 1 diabetes. The chain uses TRBV14 and TRBJ2-5, with D hard to call. The sequenced sample consisted of central memory CD4+ T cells from blood. The CDR3 DNA is TGTGCCAGCAGCCAATCAGCCCGCTCAGGGACCCAGTACTTC. This translates into CASSQSARSGTQYF.